Shown below are 24 T cell receptor beta chains from a single sample sequenced in a study of beta chain features in type 1 diabetes. Study observations and caveats: There was a moderate but significant shortening of TCRB CDR3s in all four CD4+ subsets of Type 1 diabetes patients.

Expressed TCRB transcripts were sequenced after all isolated RNA was converted to cDNA. Clones were read by immunoSEQ multiplex PCR, and TCRdb kept only the in-frame ones, dropping some. Seen here are 500,000 to 850,000 clones, over 11% observed once, and the top ten hold roughly 0.04%. For these receptors, no antigen is known. The specimen was naive CD4+ T cells from blood. The receptors were gathered from a young man with type 1 diabetes.

The chain's CDR3 is CAWTPVGGLGNIQYF. The CDR3 nucleotides are TGTGCCTGGACTCCTGTGGGGGGGCTCGGAAACATTCAGTACTTC. The chain recombines TRBV30 with TRBJ2-4; the D gene is possibly TRBD2 (7 bases). Germline lookup yields CDR1 GTSNPN and CDR2 SVGIG (reference sequence). The CDR3 spans 15 residues. The V gene lost 4 bases and the J gene lost 6 bases, with 19 bases spanning the gap.

J is TRBJ1-5 and V is TRBV29-1, with a possible D match to TRBD1 (6 bases). The V end was cut by 1 base, the J end by 6 bases, with 13 bases between. Germline assignment: CDR1 SQVTM and CDR2 ANQGSEA. This CDR3 is built from 14 residues. CDR3 amino acids: CSVEGEGGGQPQHF. CDR3 bases: TGCAGCGTTGAAGGGGAAGGGGGAGGTCAGCCCCAGCATTTT.

The CDR3 nucleotides are TGCGCCAGCAGGTCAATCTCCTACGAGCAGTACTTC. It encodes CASRSISYEQYF. The rearrangement links TRBV10-1 to TRBJ2-7; D remains unclear. Germline values: CDR1 WNHNN, CDR2 SYGVQD (reference sequence). The CDR3 totals 12 residues. V was trimmed by 6 bases and J by 0 bases, leaving 6 bases between them.

This clone has only a few counts. This chain connects TRBV2 to TRBJ1-1; D perhaps matches TRBD1 (5 bases). V lost 6 bases, J lost 7 bases, and 18 bases lay in between. Germline V gene data show CDR1 as SNHLY and CDR2 as FYNNEI. This CDR3 is built from 14 residues. CDR3 sequence (DNA): TGTGCCAGCAGGGAAACGGGGACTCAGCATGAAGCTTTCTTT. Encoded protein: CASRETGTQHEAFF. Using reference TRBV2 and TRBJ1-1 for the parts outside the CDR3, the full variable domain is EPEVTQTPSHQVTQMGQEVILRCVPISNHLYFYWYRQILGQKVEFLVSFYNNEISEKSEIFDDQFSVERPDGSNFTLKIRSTKLEDSAMYFCASRETGTQHEAFFGQGTRLTVV.

The chain couples TRBV5-1 to TRBJ2-5; D is tentatively TRBD1 or TRBD2 (6 bases each). Trimming removed 4 bases at V and 4 bases at J, with 8 bases between. Germline loops: CDR1 SGHRS, CDR2 YFSETQ. The length of the CDR3 is 12 residues. The DNA of the CDR3 is TGCGCCAGCAGCCCGGGGGCAGAGACCCAGTACTTC. Residues: CASSPGAETQYF.

The rearrangement links TRBV18 to TRBJ1-1; no firm D call. Trimming left V 3 bases short and J 5 bases short, with 16 bases between. The CDR3 runs to 15 residues. Germline V gives CDR1 KGHSH, CDR2 LQKENI. In DNA form, the CDR3 reads TGTGCCAGCTCACCCGCCTATTCGGGAGGGACTGAAGCTTTCTTT. Translated, it gives CASSPAYSGGTEAFF. Full variable domain (remainder filled in from reference TRBV18 and TRBJ1-1): NAGVMQNPRHLVRRRGQEARLRCSPMKGHSHVYWYRQLPEEGLKFMVYLQKENIIDESGMPKERFSAEFPKEGPSILRIQQVVRGDSAAYFCASSPAYSGGTEAFFGQGTRLTVV.

The table lists this clone with a few counts. CDR3 sequence reads: CASSSQGELTGELFF. CDR3 bases: TGTGCCAGCAGCTCCCAGGGGGAGCTAACCGGGGAGCTGTTTTTT. The gene calls are TRBV9 and TRBJ2-2; TRBD1 matches 7 bases. From germline, CDR1 is SGDLS and CDR2 YYNGEE. With V trimmed by 4 bases and J by 5 bases, 8 bases remained unmatched. The CDR3 spans 15 residues.

The CDR3 region is CAWSSALREKLFF. CDR3 nucleotide sequence: TGTGCCTGGAGCAGTGCGTTACGAGAAAAACTGTTTTTT. V and J are TRBV30 and TRBJ1-4; D gene unclear. The CDR3 loop spans 13 amino acids. V shed 3 bases and J shed 8 bases, with 13 bases lying between them. CDR1 and CDR2 (germline): GTSNPN, SVGIG (reference sequence).

V gene TRBV4-3 combines with J gene TRBJ2-7; 8 bases are a match to TRBD2. The CDR3 sequence is 12 residues long. Germline V gives CDR1 LGHNA, CDR2 YSLEER. V dropped 7 bases and J dropped 3; count of bases not matched to a gene: 2. The CDR3 sequence: CASTGGVYEQYF. DNA for the CDR3: TGCGCCAGCACGGGGGGGGTCTACGAGCAGTACTTC.

This clone showed up just a few times. The chain carries TRBV2 and TRBJ2-3; D is ambiguous. Germline lookup yields CDR1 SNHLY and CDR2 FYNNEI. This CDR3 region has 12 residues. Trimming pared 6 bases from V and 5 bases from J, leaving 9 bases between. CDR3 in DNA: TGTGCCAGCAGAGCCTCGGAAGATACGCAGTATTTT. Residues: CASRASEDTQYF. The variable domain in full, with the rest retrieved from reference TRBV2 and TRBJ2-3, is EPEVTQTPSHQVTQMGQEVILRCVPISNHLYFYWYRQILGQKVEFLVSFYNNEISEKSEIFDDQFSVERPDGSNFTLKIRSTKLEDSAMYFCASRASEDTQYFGPGTRLTVL.

Only a few counts were recorded for this clone. The chain joins TRBV28 to TRBJ2-7, with 9 bases fitting TRBD1. Germline CDR1 and CDR2: MDHEN and SYDVKM. This CDR3 region has 13 residues. Trimming removed 5 bases from V and 3 bases from J; junction bases left unmatched: 2. The CDR3 protein is CASSRQGVYEQYF. The CDR3, as DNA: TGTGCCAGCAGTCGACAGGGGGTCTACGAGCAGTACTTC.

V is TRBV5-1 and J is TRBJ2-7; no definite D call. Between the trimmed V and J ends, which lost 7 bases and 2 bases, there was a span of 22 bases. Germline V gene data show CDR1 as SGHRS and CDR2 as YFSETQ. The CDR3 spans 16 residues. CDR3 sequence reads: CASRLGLSSAAYEQYF. The CDR3 nucleotides read TGCGCCAGCCGACTGGGATTAAGTAGTGCCGCCTACGAGCAGTACTTC.

V and J are TRBV25-1 and TRBJ1-5; D gene unclear. The V end lost 4 bases, the J end lost 4 bases, and 11 bases lay between the germline ends. Germline values: CDR1 MGHDK, CDR2 SYGVNS. The CDR3 is 14 residues long. The CDR3 protein is CASSAFPGNQPQHF. The CDR3 DNA is TGTGCCAGCAGTGCGTTCCCGGGGAATCAGCCCCAGCATTTT.

V usage is TRBV14 and J usage is TRBJ2-5; D not resolved. Germline CDR1 SGHDN, CDR2 FVKESK. V dropped 1 base and J dropped 5 bases, with 8 bases sitting between them. CDR3 length equals 13 residues. The chain's CDR3 is CASSQVDTETQYF. The CDR3, as DNA: TGTGCCAGCAGCCAAGTGGATACGGAGACCCAGTACTTC.

The chain couples TRBV30 to TRBJ2-3; D is unresolved. With 2 bases removed from V and 7 bases from J, the gap between germline ends came to 7 bases. The CDR3 spans 11 residues. Looked up from germline, CDR1 is GTSNPN and CDR2 is SVGIG (reference sequence). CDR3 in DNA: TGTGCCTGGAGTTTGTCTCATACGCAGTATTTT. Translating it yields CAWSLSHTQYF.

V usage is TRBV5-4 and J usage is TRBJ2-7, with 7 bases matching TRBD2. Germline trimming cut 4 bases from V and 2 bases from J; bases unmatched to any gene: 6. CDR1 is SGHNT and CDR2 is YYREEE in the germline V gene (reference sequence). The CDR3 runs 14 residues. The CDR3 nucleotides are TGTGCCAGCAGCCCCGGGGGGAGGGCCTACGAGCAGTACTTC. Its translation is CASSPGGRAYEQYF.

The chain has TRBV18 and TRBJ2-1; TRBD1 or TRBD2 may be the D gene (5 bases each). V lost 3 bases, J lost 9 bases, and 9 bases lay in between. This CDR3 spans 12 amino acids. Germline V gene sequence: CDR1 KGHSH, CDR2 LQKENI. As DNA, the CDR3 is TGTGCCAGCTCACCGGGGGTCGGTGAGCAGTTCTTC. This gives the protein CASSPGVGEQFF.

CDR3 coding DNA: TGTGCCTGGAGTGTTGGAGGACTGGCTGGCGGCTACACCTTC. This codes for CAWSVGGLAGGYTF. The chain combines TRBV30 with TRBJ1-2; D gene uncertain. V gave up 0 bases and J gave up 8 bases, with 16 bases separating them. Germline values: CDR1 GTSNPN, CDR2 SVGIG (reference sequence). There are 14 residues in the CDR3.

The CDR3 DNA reads as TGTGCCAGCAGCTTAATTGGGACGGGGGGTTACAATGAGCAGTTCTTC. This sequence encodes CASSLIGTGGYNEQFF. The chain is built from TRBV11-3 and TRBJ2-1; 7 bases line up with TRBD2. Looked up from germline, CDR1 is SGHNT and CDR2 is YENEEA. CDR3 length: 16 residues. The V and J ends lost 2 bases and 4 bases, in that order; junction bases with no gene match: 8.

The chain is built from TRBV7-3 and TRBJ1-2; D gene uncertain. V lost 2 bases and J lost 2, with 9 bases in between. The germline V gene has CDR1 SGHTA and CDR2 FQGTGA. CDR3 size: 14 residues. CDR3 amino acids: CASSLGLGNYGYTF. The CDR3 bases are TGTGCCAGCAGCTTAGGGCTGGGAAACTATGGCTACACCTTC.

This chain links TRBV7-2 with TRBJ1-4; TRBD1 aligns across 8 bases. Germline V gene data show CDR1 as SGHTA and CDR2 as FQGNSA. The CDR3 is 17 amino acids. The ends lost 3 bases at V and 4 bases at J; junction bases unmatched: 10. The CDR3 spells CASSLDNPGGGNEKLFF. The CDR3, as DNA: TGTGCCAGCAGCTTGGATAACCCAGGGGGCGGTAATGAAAAACTGTTTTTT.

The V gene is TRBV30, the J gene TRBJ1-1; D is ambiguous. This CDR3 is 14 amino acids long. V was clipped by 2 bases and J by 1 base, with 11 bases between them. CDR1 GTSNPN and CDR2 SVGIG come from the germline V gene (reference sequence). The CDR3 spells CAWSLPDRNTEAFF. The CDR3 DNA reads as TGTGCCTGGAGTCTTCCTGACCGGAACACTGAAGCTTTCTTT.

This clone was seen a few times. This rearrangement joins TRBV9 to TRBJ1-6, with TRBD1 matching 7 bases. The CDR3 extends over 15 amino acids. The V and J ends lost 7 bases and 3 bases, in that order; junction bases with no gene match: 7. Germline assignment: CDR1 SGDLS and CDR2 YYNGEE. CDR3 sequence reads: CASQPGTVYNSPLHF. DNA of the CDR3: TGTGCCAGCCAGCCCGGGACAGTCTATAATTCACCCCTCCACTTT.

This clone was found a few times. The chain employs TRBV30 and TRBJ2-3, with D unresolved. Trimming took off 5 bases at V and 4 bases at J, with 7 bases between the two ends. CDR3 length equals 11 residues. Germline V lookup: CDR1 GTSNPN, CDR2 SVGIG (reference sequence). CDR3 residues: CAWAEADTQYF. The CDR3 region has the DNA TGTGCCTGGGCCGAGGCAGATACGCAGTATTTT.